Listed below are T cell receptor beta chains from one sample, sequenced in a study of T cell repertoires in cytomegalovirus infection. TCRdb recomputed calls from the reads with MiXCR, one row per CDR3 protein. The data show about 47,000 distinct CDR3 sequences, with roughly 19% seen just once and around half held by the top ten. Their antigens remain unidentified. Sequencing used CD8+ T cells from cultured PBMCs, obtained from culture after CMV antigen stimulation. The origin of the receptors is a human donor in good health (CMV status not recorded). Some clones in this sample may be carry-over from other donors' samples. Each CDR3 is given with its conserved first and last residue. D genes are given only for firm matches. For some rows the clone size is stated as once, few or many, or as a class when expanded; others skip it.

j_call: TRBJ2-4
d_call: .
clone_size: .
v_call: TRBV6-2/TRBV6-3
cdr3_nt: TGTGCCAGCAGTTACTCGGGCAGAGGAGGAAAAAACATTCAGTACTTC
cdr3_aa: CASSYSGRGGKNIQYF

j_call: TRBJ1-3
d_call: .
clone_size: many
v_call: TRBV12-3/TRBV12-4
cdr3_nt: TGTGCCAGCAATCGGGGCGGGGGCTCTGGAAACACCATATATTTT
cdr3_aa: CASNRGGGSGNTIYF

j_call: TRBJ1-1
d_call: .
clone_size: few
v_call: TRBV20-1
cdr3_nt: TGCAGTGCTAGAGCAGGGACGAGGAACACTGAAGCTTTCTTT
cdr3_aa: CSARAGTRNTEAFF

j_call: TRBJ2-1
d_call: .
clone_size: many
v_call: TRBV5-5
cdr3_nt: TGTGCCAGCAGCTCATACGGTGAGCAGTTCTTC
cdr3_aa: CASSSYGEQFF

j_call: TRBJ2-7
d_call: .
clone_size: few
v_call: TRBV5-1
cdr3_nt: TGCGCCAGCAGCTTGGCCCCCCTTAGCGGAGAGCTCAGCTACGAGCAGTACTTC
cdr3_aa: CASSLAPLSGELSYEQYF

j_call: TRBJ1-1
d_call: .
clone_size: few
v_call: TRBV4-3
cdr3_nt: TGCGCCAGCAGCCAAGATCGCACAGTGAACACTGAAGCTTTCTTT
cdr3_aa: CASSQDRTVNTEAFF

j_call: TRBJ2-1
d_call: .
clone_size: few
v_call: TRBV20-1
cdr3_nt: TGCAGTGCTAGAGATCTGGCTAGCGTATACAATGAGCAGTTCTTC
cdr3_aa: CSARDLASVYNEQFF

j_call: TRBJ2-3
d_call: .
clone_size: few
v_call: TRBV7-9
cdr3_nt: TGTGCCAGCAGCTTAGGCCGGGGTGGCACAGATACGCAGTATTTT
cdr3_aa: CASSLGRGGTDTQYF

j_call: TRBJ1-1
d_call: TRBD1
clone_size: many
v_call: TRBV20-1
cdr3_nt: TGCAGTGCTGTGAACAGGGGGATGGCGACTGAAGCTTTCTTT
cdr3_aa: CSAVNRGMATEAFF

j_call: TRBJ1-5
d_call: TRBD1
clone_size: many
v_call: TRBV5-6
cdr3_nt: TGTGCCAGCAGCTTATACTGGACAGGGGAACACCAGCCCCAGCATTTT
cdr3_aa: CASSLYWTGEHQPQHF

j_call: TRBJ2-1
d_call: .
clone_size: .
v_call: TRBV5-5
cdr3_nt: TGTGCCAGCAGCCTCATGGTCAATGAGCAGTTCTTC
cdr3_aa: CASSLMVNEQFF

j_call: TRBJ2-5
d_call: .
clone_size: .
v_call: TRBV19
cdr3_nt: TGTGCCAGTAGTAAACCGGGAGAGACCCAGTACTTC
cdr3_aa: CASSKPGETQYF

j_call: TRBJ1-1
d_call: TRBD1
clone_size: .
v_call: TRBV6-5
cdr3_nt: TGTGCCAGCAGTTACTCGACAGGGCTGAACACTGAAGCTTTCTTT
cdr3_aa: CASSYSTGLNTEAFF

j_call: TRBJ2-7
d_call: .
clone_size: many
v_call: TRBV11-2
cdr3_nt: TGTGCCAGCAGCTTAGAGGGCACCTTCTACTACGAGCAGTACTTC
cdr3_aa: CASSLEGTFYYEQYF

j_call: TRBJ1-2
d_call: .
clone_size: many
v_call: TRBV9
cdr3_nt: TGTGCCAGCAGCCCCCACGGGCCAAACTATGGCTACACCTTC
cdr3_aa: CASSPHGPNYGYTF